The next 15 T cell receptor beta chains were all read from a single sample in a study of blood T cell repertoires in COVID-19. Some clones are missing from TCRdb's copy, which holds only in-frame ones; the method was immunoSEQ multiplex PCR. Of around 320,000 clones in the sample, roughly 87% were seen once. Sequences were obtained from peripheral blood. These receptors all come from a young man with active or convalescent COVID-19.

This clone was observed a handful of times. The gene calls are TRBV18 and TRBJ1-5; the match to TRBD1 covers 7 bases. CDR1 and CDR2 from the germline V gene are KGHSH and LQKENI. The V and J ends lost 1 base and 7 bases, in that order; junction bases with no gene match: 7. CDR3 length: 15 residues. CDR3 sequence (DNA): TGTGCCAGCTCACCACAGGGGGCAGTGACGCAGCCCCAGCATTTT. Amino acids: CASSPQGAVTQPQHF.

The rearrangement joins TRBV5-8 to TRBJ2-1, with a tentative D call TRBD2 (6 bases). The V gene lost 7 bases and the J gene lost 3 bases, with 11 bases spanning the gap. Per germline, CDR1 SGHTS and CDR2 YDEGEE. The CDR3 is 13 residues long. The CDR3 DNA follows: TGTGCCAGCGATTCGCGGGGCTACAATGAGCAGTTCTTC. This gives the protein CASDSRGYNEQFF.

The chain uses TRBV5-1 and TRBJ2-1, with D maybe TRBD1 (6 bases). Trimming cost V 4 bases and J 1 base, with 12 bases left between them. CDR3 size: 15 residues. Germline CDR1 SGHRS, CDR2 YFSETQ. Here the CDR3 reads CASSRKDSSYNEQFF. The CDR3 bases are TGCGCCAGCAGCCGCAAGGACAGTTCCTACAATGAGCAGTTCTTC.

DNA for the CDR3: TGTGCCAGCAGTGACTCCCCTAGGGAGGAAGATGGCTACACCTTC. This gives the protein CASSDSPREEDGYTF. The chain couples TRBV6-4 to TRBJ1-2; D unresolved. V lost 0 bases to trimming and J lost 6 bases, with 14 bases between them. The CDR3 totals 15 residues. Germline assignment: CDR1 MRHNA and CDR2 SNTAGT.

The chain is built from TRBV3-1 (or the pseudogene TRBV3-2) and TRBJ2-5, with TRBD2 as a possible D gene (5 bases). The germline CDR1 and CDR2 sequences are LGHDT and YNNKEL (reference sequence). The length of the CDR3 is 14 residues. V lost 3 bases and J 0 bases, leaving 8 bases between the germline ends. The CDR3 sequence: CASSQDSYQETQYF. The CDR3 DNA follows: TGTGCCAGCAGCCAGGACTCGTACCAAGAGACCCAGTACTTC.

The chain combines TRBV7-9 with TRBJ2-7; 9 bases line up with TRBD1. The length of the CDR3 is 18 residues. Germline V gives CDR1 SEHNR, CDR2 FQNEAQ (reference sequence). Trimming at V came to 1 base and at J to 2 bases, leaving 12 bases not matched to a gene. The DNA for the CDR3 is TGTGCCAGCAGCTTAGGGCGAACCGGGACAGGGCAGACCTACGAGCAGTACTTC. Translated: CASSLGRTGTGQTYEQYF.

The gene calls are TRBV12-3 or TRBV12-4 and TRBJ1-2, with a tentative D call TRBD1 (5 bases). The CDR3 totals 13 residues. V was pared by 3 bases and J by 7 bases, with 12 bases between. The DNA of the CDR3 is TGTGCCAGCAGTTTCTCCCAGGGAGGTGGCTACACCTTC. Translation gives CASSFSQGGGYTF.

The chain has TRBV6-7 and TRBJ2-1; D ambiguous. TRBV6-7 is an ORF, and what it does is uncertain. Trimming pared 1 base from V and 7 bases from J, leaving 14 bases between. This CDR3 contains 15 residues. CDR3: CASSYYPGEQNEQFF. Here the CDR3 DNA reads TGTGCCAGCAGTTACTATCCAGGTGAGCAAAATGAGCAGTTCTTC.

The chain uses TRBV7-8 and TRBJ1-5; D is undetermined. The CDR3 covers 12 residues. V was shortened by 10 bases and J by 0 bases, with 7 bases between the two germline ends. CDR1 is SGHVS and CDR2 is FQNEAQ in the germline V gene. CDR3 sequence (DNA): TGTGCCACGGGATATAGCAATCAGCCCCAGCATTTT. Its protein is CATGYSNQPQHF.

The chain carries TRBV18 and TRBJ1-6; tentatively, D is TRBD1 (6 bases). Trimming took off 3 bases at V and 7 bases at J, with 16 bases between the two ends. The CDR3 length is 16 residues. The germline CDR1 and CDR2 sequences are KGHSH and LQKENI. The CDR3 coding sequence is TGTGCCAGCTCACCGACAGGACCCGGGGAGAATTCACCCCTCCACTTT. Translating it yields CASSPTGPGENSPLHF.

This rearrangement joins TRBV20-1 to TRBJ2-3; D remains ambiguous. V lost 3 bases to trimming and J lost 0 bases, with 10 bases between them. Germline assignment: CDR1 DFQATT and CDR2 SNEGSKA (reference sequence). The CDR3 has 14 amino acids. CDR3: CSASGRRSTDTQYF. CDR3 nucleotide sequence: TGCAGTGCTAGTGGCAGGCGTAGCACAGATACGCAGTATTTT.

The gene calls are TRBV6-6 and TRBJ1-1; D is unclear. Trimming left V 7 bases short and J 1 base short, with 10 bases between. CDR1 and CDR2 from the germline V gene are MNHNY and SVGAGI (reference sequence). There are 13 residues in the CDR3. This chain's CDR3 is CASNLNPNTEAFF. CDR3 bases: TGTGCCAGCAACCTAAACCCGAACACTGAAGCTTTCTTT.

The chain links TRBV20-1 to TRBJ2-3; a possible D gene is TRBD1 (7 bases). V dropped 3 bases and J dropped 0 bases, with 10 bases sitting between them. The length of the CDR3 is 14 residues. Germline CDR1 DFQATT, CDR2 SNEGSKA (reference sequence). In DNA, the CDR3 is TGCAGTGCTAGTGCAGGGGGGAGCACAGATACGCAGTATTTT. Translation: CSASAGGSTDTQYF.

The rearrangement links TRBV28 to TRBJ2-3; D is ambiguous. The germline V and J ends were trimmed by 2 bases and 6 bases, with 9 bases remaining between them. Per germline, CDR1 MDHEN and CDR2 SYDVKM. This CDR3 region has 13 residues. The CDR3, as DNA: TGTGCCAGCAGTTTAATTCGAGAGGATACGCAGTATTTT. It is translated as CASSLIREDTQYF.

This chain links TRBV27 with TRBJ1-5, with 7 bases lining up with TRBD1. The germline CDR1 and CDR2 sequences are MNHEY and SMNVEV (reference sequence). Trimming cost V 5 bases and J 5 bases; bases outside gene matches: 9. The CDR3 has 15 amino acids. The CDR3 DNA is TGTGCCAGCAGTCCTCGAGAGGGGGCTCATCAGCCCCAGCATTTT. Translating gives CASSPREGAHQPQHF.